Sequencing of this TCR beta chain was carried out in a study of blood T cell repertoires in COVID-19. Between the trimmed V and J ends, which lost 5 bases and 3 bases, there was a span of 5 bases. Germline-derived CDR1 and CDR2 are SGHDN and FVKESK. This CDR3 spans 11 amino acids. This clone was detected only once. Sequencing used immunoSEQ multiplex PCR; TCRdb keeps in-frame clones, though not all of them. The sample holds around 390,000 clones, about 86% seen once. Sequences were obtained from PBMCs or T cells enriched from blood (not recorded which). The rearrangement links TRBV14 to TRBJ2-7, with unresolved D. The receptor was derived from a woman aged 50 to 60 who had recovered from COVID-19. DNA for the CDR3: TGTGCCAGCAGCAAGAGCTACGAGCAGTACTTC. Its protein is CASSKSYEQYF.